These 27 T cell receptor beta chains came from one sample sequenced in a study of T-cell reconstitution after alpha-beta-depleted transplantation in children. Unique molecular identifiers were incorporated during preparation of the TCRbeta library. In TCRdb, the PCR reads were re-called with MiXCR into one record per CDR3 protein. The table lists 450,000 to 600,000 distinct CDR3 sequences, under 12% of them singletons. Sequenced material: PBMCs, taken before TCRalphabeta/CD19-depleted stem cell transplant. These receptors were collected from a child aged 2 to 15 with inherited bone marrow failure, due to receive a stem cell transplant.

This clonotype was observed many times. The rearrangement joins TRBV6-6 to TRBJ2-7; D is ambiguous. Trimming stripped 6 bases from V and 7 bases from J, with 13 bases between. The CDR3 has 12 residues. Germline V gene data show CDR1 as MNHNY and CDR2 as SVGAGI (reference sequence). The CDR3 region is CASRDTVGEQYF. The CDR3 DNA follows: TGTGCCAGCAGGGATACTGTGGGAGAGCAGTACTTC.

This chain joins TRBV4-2 and TRBJ2-1, with 10 positions matching TRBD2. V gave up 10 bases and J gave up 7 bases; unmatched junction bases: 13. Germline CDR1 reads LGHNA; CDR2 reads YNFKEQ. The CDR3 consists of 15 residues. In DNA, the CDR3 is TGTGCCATGAGCCAGTGGCTAGCGGGAGATAATGAGCAGTTCTTC. Residues: CAMSQWLAGDNEQFF.

This clonotype was observed at least ten times. The chain couples TRBV20-1 to TRBJ2-1; 8 bases match TRBD2. The CDR3 spans 16 residues. Germline CDR1 reads DFQATT; CDR2 reads SNEGSKA (reference sequence). The V gene end was trimmed by 6 bases and the J gene end by 8 bases; junction bases not matched to a gene: 18. CDR3 in amino acids: CSADAPRGTRVDEQFF. CDR3 in DNA: TGCAGTGCCGACGCGCCCCGAGGGACTAGAGTTGATGAGCAGTTCTTC.

Many counts were recorded for this clonotype. The rearrangement joins TRBV30 to TRBJ2-7; unclear D gene. CDR1 and CDR2 from the germline V gene are GTSNPN and SVGIG (reference sequence). Trimming took 2 bases from V and 3 from J, leaving 14 bases between them. This CDR3 comprises 14 residues. CDR3 sequence: CAWSNKNKNYEQYF. The DNA of the CDR3 is TGTGCCTGGAGTAATAAAAACAAAAACTACGAGCAGTACTTC.

This clonotype was counted ten times or more. The germline gene is not matched at one end of the junction; a read error may be the cause. The V and J genes are TRBV4-3 and TRBJ2-7; 8 nucleotides align to TRBD1. Germline CDR1 is LGHNA and CDR2 is YSLEER. The length of the CDR3 is 15 residues. The CDR3 nucleotides are TGTGCCAGCAGCCAAGATAGGACAGGGACCTACGAGCAGTACTTC. Amino acids: CASSQDRTGTYEQYF.

This clonotype was seen at least ten times. CDR3 loop: CASSYFPQGEETQYF. The CDR3 bases are TGTGCCAGCAGTTATTTTCCTCAGGGGGAAGAGACCCAGTACTTC. This chain connects TRBV6-5 to TRBJ2-5; 7 nucleotides line up with TRBD1. This CDR3 region has 15 residues. From germline, CDR1 is MNHEY and CDR2 SVGAGI. Germline trimming cut 3 bases from V and 3 bases from J; bases unmatched to any gene: 7.

About this clonotype itself: A much more abundant neighbour one base away suggests this may be a read error. This chain joins TRBV27 and TRBJ2-3; unclear D gene. Germline CDR1 reads MNHEY; CDR2 reads SMNVEV (reference sequence). V shed 3 bases and J shed 0 bases, with 13 bases lying between them. The CDR3 loop spans 16 amino acids. CDR3 amino acids: CASSLSYRASTDTQYF. CDR3 sequence (DNA): TGTGCCAGCAGTTTGAGTTACCGGGCTAGCACAGATACGCAGTATTTT.

The chain has TRBV28 and TRBJ2-3; the D call may be TRBD1 or TRBD2 (5 bases each). The CDR3 sequence is 14 residues long. The ends were cut back, 8 bases at V and 4 bases at J, with 16 bases in the middle. Looked up from germline, CDR1 is MDHEN and CDR2 is SYDVKM. Here the CDR3 reads CASYRGLGADTQYF. As DNA, the CDR3 is TGTGCCAGCTATAGGGGTTTGGGGGCAGATACGCAGTATTTT.

This clonotype was seen ten or more times. The genes are TRBV2 and TRBJ2-3; D gene unclear. Germline CDR1 reads SNHLY; CDR2 reads FYNNEI. Trimming pared 4 bases from V and 3 bases from J, leaving 14 bases between. This CDR3 has 15 residues. The CDR3: CASSGSGWATDTQYF. CDR3 coding DNA: TGTGCCAGCAGTGGATCAGGTTGGGCAACAGATACGCAGTATTTT.

This clonotype was detected many times. The CDR3 sequence is CSVVQGPSHTDTQYF. CDR3 coding DNA: TGCAGCGTTGTTCAGGGGCCTTCACACACAGATACGCAGTATTTT. The chain recombines TRBV29-1 with TRBJ2-3; maybe TRBD1 (6 bases). CDR1 and CDR2 (germline): SQVTM, ANQGSEA. Between the trimmed V and J ends, which lost 4 bases and 2 bases, there was a span of 16 bases. The CDR3 sequence is 15 residues long.

The J gene is TRBJ2-2, the V gene TRBV7-2, with a tentative D call TRBD2 (6 bases). The CDR3 consists of 15 residues. The V end was cut by 1 base, the J end by 4 bases, with 10 bases between. From germline, CDR1 is SGHTA and CDR2 FQGNSA. This CDR3 is CASSLGGGATGELFF. CDR3 coding DNA: TGTGCCAGCAGCTTAGGAGGCGGGGCCACCGGGGAGCTGTTTTTT.

This clonotype has a count of ten or more. The chain is built from TRBV7-9 and TRBJ2-7, with 8 bases matching TRBD2. V lost 5 bases to trimming and J lost 3 bases; unmatched junction nucleotides: 6. The CDR3 has 14 amino acids. The germline V gene has CDR1 SEHNR and CDR2 FQNEAQ (reference sequence). CDR3 residues: CASSPIAGRYEQYF. The CDR3 DNA reads TGTGCCAGCAGCCCTATAGCGGGGCGCTACGAGCAGTACTTC.

Ten or more counts support this clonotype. The V and J genes are TRBV4-3 and TRBJ1-1; TRBD1 might be the D (6 bases). CDR1 is LGHNA, CDR2 YSLEER, per germline. V gave up 4 bases and J gave up 4 bases, with 16 bases separating them. The CDR3 is made up of 15 amino acids. The CDR3 here is CASSPSWGGLTEAFF. CDR3 nucleotides: TGCGCCAGCAGCCCTTCTTGGGGGGGCCTCACTGAAGCTTTCTTT.

This clonotype was recorded at least ten times. V and J are TRBV20-1 and TRBJ2-3, with TRBD2 matching over 8 bases. Germline V gene sequence: CDR1 DFQATT, CDR2 SNEGSKA (reference sequence). Unmatched junction bases numbered 15, after V lost 5 bases and J lost 5 bases. The CDR3 totals 16 residues. The CDR3 here is CSAGPHGLAGGDTQYF. The CDR3 nucleotides read TGCAGTGCTGGTCCGCACGGACTAGCAGGTGGAGATACGCAGTATTTT.

This clonotype was counted ten times or more. The chain carries TRBV2 and TRBJ2-2; 13 bases align to TRBD2. This CDR3 has 17 amino acids. The germline V gene encodes CDR1 SNHLY and CDR2 FYNNEI. The J segment lost 7 bases and the V segment lost 8 bases, leaving 13 bases of the junction unmatched. CDR3 amino acids: CASDALLAGGPGGELFF. CDR3 coding DNA: TGTGCCAGCGACGCCTTACTAGCGGGAGGGCCTGGCGGGGAGCTGTTTTTT.

This clonotype was found many times. V is TRBV14 and J is TRBJ1-2; D call uncertain. Germline V gene lookup returns CDR1 SGHDN and CDR2 FVKESK. The V end was cut by 2 bases, the J end by 5 bases, with 12 bases between. This CDR3 is built from 14 residues. This CDR3 is CASSQLPGPYGYTF. CDR3 coding DNA: TGTGCCAGCAGCCAACTTCCAGGCCCATATGGCTACACCTTC. The full variable domain, rest sourced from reference TRBV14 and TRBJ1-2, is EAGVTQFPSHSVIEKGQTVTLRCDPISGHDNLYWYRRVMGKEIKFLLHFVKESKQDESGMPNNRFLAERTGGTYSTLKVQPAELEDSGVYFCASSQLPGPYGYTFGSGTRLTVV.

The table lists this clonotype with a few counts. The CDR3 sequence: CASSLLGTGLDEQYF. Here the CDR3 DNA reads TGCGCCAGCAGCTTGCTCGGGACAGGGCTGGACGAGCAGTACTTC. The rearrangement joins TRBV5-1 to TRBJ2-7, with TRBD1 matching 9 bases. Germline CDR1 reads SGHRS; CDR2 reads YFSETQ. The V segment lost 1 base and the J segment 5 bases; nucleotides outside the gene matches: 7. The CDR3 has 15 amino acids.

V is TRBV5-1 and J is TRBJ2-2, with 8 bases that match TRBD2. CDR1 and CDR2 (germline): SGHRS, YFSETQ. The CDR3 contains 16 residues. J lost 7 bases, V lost 0 bases, and 8 bases had no gene match. The CDR3: CASSLATGLGVGELFF. The CDR3 DNA follows: TGCGCCAGCAGCTTGGCCACGGGACTAGGGGTCGGGGAGCTGTTTTTT.

This clonotype showed up many times. V and J are TRBV7-2 and TRBJ2-3; 8 bases map to TRBD2. The V gene end was trimmed by 1 base and the J gene end by 2 bases; junction bases not matched to a gene: 5. This CDR3 is 16 amino acids long. From germline, CDR1 is SGHTA and CDR2 FQGNSA. As DNA, the CDR3 is TGTGCCAGCAGCTTAGTAGCGGGATCCTACACAGATACGCAGTATTTT. Amino acids: CASSLVAGSYTDTQYF.

This clonotype was observed at least ten times. The chain recombines TRBV27 with TRBJ1-2; 7 nucleotides line up with TRBD1. CDR1 is MNHEY and CDR2 is SMNVEV in the germline V gene (reference sequence). V shed 4 bases, J shed 6 bases, and the junction held 8 bases outside the gene matches. The length of the CDR3 is 14 residues. For the CDR3, the DNA is TGTGCCAGCAGTTCGATAGACAGGGCGAATGGCTACACCTTC. The encoded protein is CASSSIDRANGYTF.

This clonotype showed up many times. The V gene is TRBV29-1, the J gene TRBJ2-5; D is possibly TRBD1 (6 bases). Between the trimmed V and J ends, which lost 6 bases and 6 bases, there was a span of 8 bases. The CDR3 spans 10 residues. Germline assignment: CDR1 SQVTM and CDR2 ANQGSEA. The CDR3 loop is CSVQGKTQYF. Here the CDR3 DNA reads TGCAGCGTACAGGGAAAGACCCAGTACTTC.

This clonotype was detected many times. The chain is built from TRBV18 and TRBJ2-5, with unresolved D. CDR1 is KGHSH, CDR2 LQKENI, per germline. V was cut by 2 bases and J by 2 bases, with 6 bases left in between. The CDR3 extends over 13 amino acids. The CDR3 is CASSPFGQETQYF. CDR3 nucleotides: TGTGCCAGCTCACCATTTGGTCAAGAGACCCAGTACTTC.

Many counts were recorded for this clonotype. The chain combines TRBV6-5 with TRBJ2-2; 8 bases fit TRBD1. J was trimmed by 4 bases and V by 0 bases; bases with no gene match: 4. Germline V gene data show CDR1 as MNHEY and CDR2 as SVGAGI. CDR3 size: 16 residues. DNA of the CDR3: TGTGCCAGCAGTTACTCGACAGGGGAGGTCACCGGGGAGCTGTTTTTT. Its protein product is CASSYSTGEVTGELFF.

This clonotype was seen many times. The genes are TRBV30 and TRBJ2-1; 10 bases fit TRBD1. V lost 4 bases to trimming and J lost 12 bases; unmatched junction nucleotides: 9. The germline gives CDR1 GTSNPN, CDR2 SVGIG (reference sequence). The CDR3 loop spans 13 amino acids. The CDR3 sequence: CAWTGTGDAGQFF. CDR3 bases: TGTGCCTGGACGGGGACAGGGGATGCTGGGCAGTTCTTC.

This clonotype came up many times. The genes are TRBV27 and TRBJ2-5, with D possibly called TRBD1 or TRBD2 (5 bases each). The CDR3 consists of 14 residues. Germline CDR1 and CDR2: MNHEY and SMNVEV (reference sequence). The V gene lost 5 bases and the J gene lost 1 base, with 11 bases spanning the gap. The CDR3 is CASSALGAQETQYF. DNA for the CDR3: TGTGCCAGCAGTGCTCTCGGGGCCCAAGAGACCCAGTACTTC.

There are a few counts of this clonotype. V is TRBV5-1 and J is TRBJ1-1; no clear D. Per the germline V gene, CDR1 is SGHRS and CDR2 is YFSETQ. This CDR3 is 13 amino acids long. Trimming removed 3 bases at V and 7 bases at J, with 13 bases between. The CDR3 DNA reads TGCGCCAGCAGCTCCCCTTGGACGGGTGAAGCTTTCTTT. This sequence encodes CASSSPWTGEAFF. Full variable domain (outside the CDR3, taken from reference TRBV5-1 and TRBJ1-1): KAGVTQTPRYLIKTRGQQVTLSCSPISGHRSVSWYQQTPGQGLQFLFEYFSETQRNKGNFPGRFSGRQFSNSRSEMNVSTLELGDSALYLCASSSPWTGEAFFGQGTRLTVV.

This clonotype has only a few counts. This chain joins TRBV7-8 and TRBJ2-2, with no clear D. The CDR3 has 13 residues. Germline V gene sequence: CDR1 SGHVS, CDR2 FQNEAQ. Trimming took off 5 bases at V and 4 bases at J, with 8 bases between the two ends. CDR3 nucleotide sequence: TGTGCCAGCAGCGTGTTTTCCACCGGGGAGCTGTTTTTT. This sequence encodes CASSVFSTGELFF.